The 13 T cell receptor beta chains below come from one sample, sequenced in a study of shared clonotypes between healthy human individuals. The table came from immunoSEQ multiplex PCR; TCRdb's copy has only in-frame clones and leaves some out. The data contain over a million clones, just under 99% of them seen just once; the ten biggest clones take up 0.36%. Material for sequencing was naive CD4+ T cells sorted from blood. Sample subset: CD45RA+ positively selected. These receptors were obtained from a young man in good health.

The chain joins TRBV11-2 to TRBJ2-5, with TRBD2 identical over 10 bases. Germline CDR1 and CDR2: SGHAT and FQNNGV. This CDR3 is built from 13 residues. The V gene end was trimmed by 7 bases and the J gene end by 4 bases; junction bases not matched to a gene: 3. CDR3: CASTLAGGETQYF. The CDR3 DNA reads TGTGCCAGCACTTTAGCGGGAGGAGAGACCCAGTACTTC.

V and J are TRBV7-9 and TRBJ1-3, with D unclear. V lost 2 bases, J lost 0 bases, and 5 bases lay in between. This CDR3 spans 14 amino acids. Germline lookup yields CDR1 SEHNR and CDR2 FQNEAQ (reference sequence). Here the CDR3 DNA reads TGTGCCAGCAGCTTAATGACCTCTGGAAACACCATATATTTT. Residues: CASSLMTSGNTIYF.

V is TRBV7-9 and J is TRBJ2-5; 8 bases line up with TRBD1. CDR3 size: 15 residues. V was pared by 2 bases and J by 4 bases, with 6 bases of the junction left unmatched. Germline V gives CDR1 SEHNR, CDR2 FQNEAQ (reference sequence). In nucleotides, the CDR3 is TGTGCCAGCAGCTTACCAGGGGGCGCGGGAGAGACCCAGTACTTC. Amino acid sequence: CASSLPGGAGETQYF.

Only one count was recorded for this clone. The chain links TRBV5-1 to TRBJ2-1, with 8 positions matching TRBD2. Germline lookup yields CDR1 SGHRS and CDR2 YFSETQ. J lost 6 bases, V lost 5 bases, and 10 bases had no gene match. CDR3 length: 15 residues. CDR3 nucleotide sequence: TGCGCCAGCAGTCCCATACGGGAGGGCCCCAATGAGCAGTTCTTC. As protein: CASSPIREGPNEQFF.

The rearrangement links TRBV6-1 to TRBJ2-2, with D unresolved. V was cut by 1 base and J by 5 bases, with 8 bases left in between. The germline CDR1 and CDR2 sequences are MNHNS and SASEGT. The CDR3 has 14 residues. CDR3 nucleotides: TGTGCCAGCAGTGAAGTGCGTACAACCGGGGAGCTGTTTTTT. Protein: CASSEVRTTGELFF.

CDR3 coding DNA: TGTGCCAGCAGCTCGACCAATTACAATGAGCAGTTCTTC. Protein product: CASSSTNYNEQFF. The chain recombines TRBV7-6 with TRBJ2-1; D gene unclear. Germline V CDR1 and CDR2: SGHVS, FNYEAQ. Trimming removed 4 bases at V and 4 bases at J, with 8 bases between. The CDR3 has 13 amino acids.

The chain uses TRBV12-5 and TRBJ2-5; 8 nucleotides match TRBD1. The V gene's germline CDR1 is LGHNT and CDR2 FRNRAP. The CDR3 loop spans 14 amino acids. The V gene end was trimmed by 5 bases and the J gene end by 9 bases; junction bases not matched to a gene: 11. CDR3 sequence reads: CASGPGGPGAAQYF. Here the CDR3 DNA reads TGTGCTAGTGGTCCAGGGGGCCCCGGAGCGGCCCAGTACTTC.

J is TRBJ2-1 and V is TRBV28, with D possibly being TRBD1 (5 bases). V was shortened by 3 bases and J by 2 bases, with 8 bases between the two germline ends. The CDR3 contains 14 residues. In germline, CDR1 is MDHEN, CDR2 SYDVKM. The CDR3 DNA sequence: TGTGCCAGCAGTTTGACAGCTCCCTACAATGAGCAGTTCTTC. Translated, it gives CASSLTAPYNEQFF.

The rearrangement joins TRBV29-1 to TRBJ1-2; the D is unclear. The length of the CDR3 is 12 residues. V dropped 5 bases and J dropped 8 bases, with 15 bases sitting between them. Germline lookup yields CDR1 SQVTM and CDR2 ANQGSEA. The CDR3 sequence is CSVRGPVLGYTF. CDR3 bases: TGCAGCGTTCGAGGGCCCGTGTTGGGCTACACCTTC.

The rearrangement joins TRBV2 to TRBJ2-1; 9 positions match TRBD1. J lost 5 bases, V lost 6 bases, and 8 bases had no gene match. CDR1 SNHLY and CDR2 FYNNEI come from the germline V gene. This CDR3 has 15 residues. This chain's CDR3 is CASSVRGTGNNEQFF. The DNA of the CDR3 is TGTGCCAGCAGCGTGAGGGGGACAGGGAACAATGAGCAGTTCTTC. The whole variable domain, remainder taken from reference TRBV2 and TRBJ2-1, is EPEVTQTPSHQVTQMGQEVILRCVPISNHLYFYWYRQILGQKVEFLVSFYNNEISEKSEIFDDQFSVERPDGSNFTLKIRSTKLEDSAMYFCASSVRGTGNNEQFFGPGTRLTVL.

The CDR3 DNA reads as TGTGCCAGCACCCCCTTAGGGGGCTCGGGGGAGCAGTACTTC. Translation: CASTPLGGSGEQYF. V and J are TRBV7-2 and TRBJ2-7; TRBD1 aligns across 7 bases. Per the germline V gene, CDR1 is SGHTA and CDR2 is FQGNSA. Unmatched junction bases numbered 13, after V lost 7 bases and J lost 7 bases. The CDR3 spans 14 residues.

The chain uses TRBV6-6 and TRBJ1-4; 10 nucleotides line up with TRBD1. The CDR3 has 13 residues. V lost 8 bases and J lost 7; bases outside the gene matches: 4. Germline CDR1 MNHNY, CDR2 SVGAGI (reference sequence). Here the CDR3 reads CASGGTGVEKLFF. The CDR3 DNA follows: TGTGCCAGCGGAGGGACAGGGGTTGAAAAACTGTTTTTT.

The chain employs TRBV7-2 and TRBJ2-3; 9 nucleotides agree with TRBD2. This CDR3 has 19 amino acids. V shed 2 bases, J shed 0 bases, and the junction held 12 bases outside the gene matches. Germline lookup yields CDR1 SGHTA and CDR2 FQGNSA. The chain's CDR3 is CASSLRGPGLAISTDTQYF. The CDR3 DNA sequence: TGTGCCAGCAGCTTAAGGGGACCGGGACTAGCTATTAGCACAGATACGCAGTATTTT.